The 32 T cell receptor beta chains reported below all come from one sample, sequenced in a study of blood T cell repertoires in COVID-19. The protocol was immunoSEQ multiplex PCR, while the TCRdb copy is restricted to in-frame clones and leaves out a portion. The data hold a few hundred thousand clones, with around 84% observed a single time. The sequencing input was PBMCs or T cells enriched from blood (not recorded which). The receptors were gathered from a woman aged 40 to 50 with acute COVID-19.

This clone was recorded only once. This chain links TRBV10-2 with TRBJ2-2; D is perhaps TRBD2 (6 bases). Germline V lookup: CDR1 WSHSY, CDR2 SAAADI. The V end lost 3 bases, the J end lost 7 bases, and 12 bases lay between the germline ends. CDR3 size: 14 residues. The CDR3 sequence is CASSDVGGHGELFF. CDR3 in DNA: TGCGCCAGCAGTGATGTGGGGGGTCACGGGGAGCTGTTTTTT.

The V and J genes are TRBV4-2 and TRBJ2-1; 9 bases align to TRBD2. The CDR3 runs 16 residues. Trimming took 0 bases from V and 3 from J; bases not matched to a gene: 3. CDR1 is LGHNA and CDR2 is YNFKEQ in the germline V gene. CDR3 loop: CASSQDPTSGYNEQFF. For the CDR3, the DNA is TGTGCCAGCAGCCAAGATCCGACTAGCGGCTACAATGAGCAGTTCTTC.

This clone has just one count. The rearrangement links TRBV11-1 to TRBJ1-2; D possibly corresponds to TRBD1 (6 bases). The CDR3 runs to 16 residues. The V and J ends lost 5 bases and 3 bases respectively, with 19 bases between them. Per the germline V gene, CDR1 is SGHAT and CDR2 is FQDESV (reference sequence). The CDR3 is CASSPYRDTRDYGYTF. CDR3 coding DNA: TGTGCCAGCAGCCCCTACCGGGACACTCGCGACTATGGCTACACCTTC.

The chain is built from TRBV4-1 and TRBJ1-5; D is perhaps TRBD1 (5 bases). Trimming took 0 bases from V and 5 from J, leaving 17 bases between them. CDR3 size: 17 residues. Germline V CDR1 and CDR2: MGHRA, YSYEKL. The CDR3 DNA reads TGCGCCAGCAGCCAAGAAAGGGGAACAGTAAACGATCAGCCCCAGCATTTT. It yields the protein CASSQERGTVNDQPQHF.

This clone was picked up a small number of times. The rearrangement joins TRBV9 to TRBJ1-2, with TRBD1 identical over 10 bases. Germline trimming cut 2 bases from V and 6 bases from J; bases unmatched to any gene: 1. This CDR3 spans 13 amino acids. Per the germline V gene, CDR1 is SGDLS and CDR2 is YYNGEE. The DNA of the CDR3 is TGTGCCAGCAGCGTGGACAGGGGGAATGGCTACACCTTC. Its translation is CASSVDRGNGYTF.

The gene calls are TRBV5-4 and TRBJ2-1, with 8 bases matching TRBD2. The CDR3 is 15 residues long. Germline V gene sequence: CDR1 SGHNT, CDR2 YYREEE (reference sequence). Trimming cost V 2 bases and J 2 bases; bases outside gene matches: 3. The chain's CDR3 is CASSFYGGAYNEQFF. The CDR3 nucleotides are TGTGCCAGCAGCTTTTACGGGGGGGCCTACAATGAGCAGTTCTTC.

This chain uses TRBV7-8 with TRBJ1-4, with 11 bases identical to TRBD1. This CDR3 has 18 residues. Germline V gene sequence: CDR1 SGHVS, CDR2 FQNEAQ. V was clipped by 2 bases and J by 8 bases; unmatched bases: 13. The CDR3 spells CASSLFGTGGVSEEKLFF. In DNA form, the CDR3 reads TGTGCCAGCAGCTTATTTGGGACAGGGGGTGTTTCGGAAGAAAAACTGTTTTTT.

The J gene is TRBJ1-2, the V gene TRBV7-9, with D hard to call. CDR1 and CDR2 (germline): SEHNR, FQNEAQ (reference sequence). The CDR3 sequence is 12 residues long. The V end was cut by 7 bases, the J end by 4 bases, with 10 bases between. CDR3 nucleotides: TGTGCCAGCACCGAACGCGGCTATGGCTACACCTTC. Residues: CASTERGYGYTF.

The V gene is TRBV29-1, the J gene TRBJ2-3; 8 bases map to TRBD1. The germline V gene encodes CDR1 SQVTM and CDR2 ANQGSEA. The CDR3 consists of 15 residues. V trimming: 7 bases; J trimming: 0 bases; junction bases outside the gene matches: 9. CDR3 residues: CSAGGQGTSTDTQYF. The CDR3, as DNA: TGCAGCGCCGGCGGACAGGGAACTAGCACAGATACGCAGTATTTT.

The chain has TRBV6-4 and TRBJ2-4; D call uncertain. With 3 bases removed from V and 6 bases from J, the gap between germline ends came to 9 bases. The CDR3 has 13 residues. The germline gives CDR1 MRHNA, CDR2 SNTAGT. CDR3 coding DNA: TGTGCCAGCAGTGAGGCTAGAGGAAACATTCAGTACTTC. Its translation is CASSEARGNIQYF.

This clone was picked up one time. The chain carries TRBV28 and TRBJ1-1; no clear D gene. CDR1 MDHEN and CDR2 SYDVKM come from the germline V gene. V was trimmed by 2 bases and J by 6 bases, leaving 10 bases between them. The CDR3 runs to 13 residues. The CDR3 DNA reads as TGTGCCAGCAGTTTAGCCACATTTCCTGAAGCTTTCTTT. This gives the protein CASSLATFPEAFF. The full variable domain, in which reference TRBV28 and TRBJ1-1 provide the parts outside the CDR3, is DVKVTQSSRYLVKRTGEKVFLECVQDMDHENMFWYRQDPGLGLRLIYFSYDVKMKEKGDIPEGYSVSREKKERFSLILESASTNQTSMYLCASSLATFPEAFFGQGTRLTVV.

The chain recombines TRBV7-2 with TRBJ1-4; D is perhaps TRBD1 (5 bases). V was clipped by 1 base and J by 4 bases, with 13 bases between them. This CDR3 region has 16 residues. Germline CDR1 SGHTA, CDR2 FQGNSA. For the CDR3, the DNA is TGTGCCAGCAGCTTAGTGGGGGGACCGCGTAATGAAAAACTGTTTTTT. It specifies CASSLVGGPRNEKLFF.

The rearrangement links TRBV11-2 to TRBJ1-4; tentatively, D is TRBD1 (6 bases). Germline V lookup: CDR1 SGHAT, CDR2 FQNNGV. The V and J ends lost 0 bases and 4 bases respectively, with 9 bases between them. There are 15 residues in the CDR3. The CDR3 nucleotides are TGTGCCAGCAGCTTAGAGGGCAGGGGTAATGAAAAACTGTTTTTT. Translated: CASSLEGRGNEKLFF.

The CDR3 coding sequence is TGTGCCAGCAGCGTCGGGACAGGGAACCAGCCCCAGCATTTT. Amino acids: CASSVGTGNQPQHF. The chain recombines TRBV5-4 with TRBJ1-5, with 9 bases lining up with TRBD1. The CDR3 has 14 residues. J lost 7 bases, V lost 4 bases, and 6 bases had no gene match. Germline V CDR1 and CDR2: SGHNT, YYREEE (reference sequence).

This rearrangement joins TRBV10-3 to TRBJ2-3; the match to TRBD2 covers 12 bases. Trimming cost V 8 bases and J 4 bases; bases outside gene matches: 13. The CDR3 has 17 amino acids. Germline V gene lookup returns CDR1 ENHRY and CDR2 SYGVKD. The CDR3 DNA follows: TGTGCCATCGGGTTTTCCGTGACTAGCGGGAGCTCAGATACGCAGTATTTT. This encodes CAIGFSVTSGSSDTQYF.

The rearrangement links TRBV7-8 to TRBJ1-4; TRBD1 matches at 7 bases. Trimming cost V 3 bases and J 1 base; bases outside gene matches: 2. From germline, CDR1 is SGHVS and CDR2 FQNEAQ. The CDR3 consists of 15 residues. CDR3 coding DNA: TGTGCCAGCAGCTTGAGGGGGCTAACTAATGAAAAACTGTTTTTT. Protein product: CASSLRGLTNEKLFF.

The chain combines TRBV27 with TRBJ2-7, with D possibly matching TRBD2 (6 bases). V shed 5 bases and J shed 4 bases, with 21 bases lying between them. Germline assignment: CDR1 MNHEY and CDR2 SMNVEV (reference sequence). CDR3 size: 16 residues. CDR3 DNA: TGTGCCAGCAGTCCCCGATCGGGAGCCAGGAGTTACGAGCAGTACTTC. This gives the protein CASSPRSGARSYEQYF.

V gene TRBV27 combines with J gene TRBJ2-1, with 10 bases aligning to TRBD2. Germline values: CDR1 MNHEY, CDR2 SMNVEV (reference sequence). The CDR3 has 17 residues. The V gene end was trimmed by 5 bases and the J gene end by 4 bases; junction bases not matched to a gene: 11. This CDR3 is CASSRSTSGPRYNEQFF. CDR3 nucleotides: TGTGCCAGCAGTCGGTCGACTAGCGGGCCGAGGTACAATGAGCAGTTCTTC.

This chain connects TRBV3-1 (or the pseudogene TRBV3-2) to TRBJ2-7, with TRBD2 identical over 8 bases. Germline assignment: CDR1 LGHDT and CDR2 YNNKEL (reference sequence). CDR3 length equals 17 residues. V gave up 1 base and J gave up 2 bases; unmatched junction bases: 10. The CDR3 coding sequence is TGTGCCAGCAGCCAAGGGCGAAGACTAGCGCCCGCCTACGAGCAGTACTTC. This codes for CASSQGRRLAPAYEQYF.

The chain has TRBV11-2 and TRBJ1-1; 7 positions agree with TRBD1. The ends lost 5 bases at V and 6 bases at J; junction bases unmatched: 9. This CDR3 has 14 amino acids. Per germline, CDR1 SGHAT and CDR2 FQNNGV. CDR3 protein: CASSPTGNVAEAFF. The DNA of the CDR3 is TGTGCCAGCAGCCCGACAGGGAATGTGGCTGAAGCTTTCTTT.

The V and J genes are TRBV28 and TRBJ1-5; 10 positions agree with TRBD1. CDR1 MDHEN and CDR2 SYDVKM come from the germline V gene. The J segment lost 4 bases and the V segment lost 9 bases, leaving 9 bases of the junction unmatched. This CDR3 is built from 15 residues. The CDR3 DNA reads as TGTGCCAGTCTACTTCCGGGACAGGGGAATCAGCCCCAGCATTTT. It yields the protein CASLLPGQGNQPQHF.

The V call is TRBV13, the J call TRBJ2-3; possibly TRBD2 for D (6 bases). Germline V CDR1 and CDR2: PRHDT, FYEKMQ (reference sequence). The CDR3 totals 15 residues. The germline V and J ends were trimmed by 3 bases and 0 bases, with 10 bases remaining between them. The CDR3 is CASSFGLASTDTQYF. CDR3 DNA: TGTGCCAGCAGCTTCGGGCTAGCGAGCACAGATACGCAGTATTTT. Full variable domain (missing parts from reference TRBV13 and TRBJ2-3): AAGVIQSPRHLIKEKRETATLKCYPIPRHDTVYWYQQGPGQDPQFLISFYEKMQSDKGSIPDRFSAQQFSDYHSELNMSSLELGDSALYFCASSFGLASTDTQYFGPGTRLTVL.

The chain is built from TRBV5-4 and TRBJ1-2; TRBD1 matches at 8 bases. The V and J ends lost 4 bases and 0 bases, in that order; junction bases with no gene match: 8. Germline V gene lookup returns CDR1 SGHNT and CDR2 YYREEE (reference sequence). The CDR3 length is 16 residues. The CDR3 coding sequence is TGTGCCAGCAGCCGACTGGACAGGGATGCTAACTATGGCTACACCTTC. Translation: CASSRLDRDANYGYTF.

This chain joins TRBV30 and TRBJ1-2; D remains unclear. CDR1 is GTSNPN and CDR2 is SVGIG in the germline V gene (reference sequence). The CDR3 is 14 residues long. The V and J ends lost 3 bases and 8 bases respectively, with 19 bases between them. The CDR3 nucleotides read TGTGCCTGGAGCCCCGCGGCGAGGGCGGGAGGCTACACCTTC. This sequence encodes CAWSPAARAGGYTF.

The gene calls are TRBV29-1 and TRBJ1-2, with D tentatively TRBD1 (6 bases). V was pared by 4 bases and J by 0 bases, with 21 bases between. The CDR3 length is 17 residues. Germline loops: CDR1 SQVTM, CDR2 ANQGSEA. CDR3 DNA: TGCAGCGTTGCCCGAGGAAGACAGGCCCTAGCTAACTATGGCTACACCTTC. Translated: CSVARGRQALANYGYTF.

The chain employs TRBV5-4 and TRBJ1-1; TRBD1 is a possible D gene (5 bases). Trimming removed 0 bases at V and 11 bases at J, with 11 bases between. Germline CDR1 is SGHNT and CDR2 is YYREEE (reference sequence). The CDR3 is 12 residues long. Here the CDR3 reads CASSLDAGRAFF. CDR3 sequence (DNA): TGTGCCAGCAGCTTGGATGCAGGGCGGGCTTTCTTT. The whole variable domain, remainder taken from reference TRBV5-4 and TRBJ1-1, is ETGVTQSPTHLIKTRGQQVTLRCSSQSGHNTVSWYQQALGQGPQFIFQYYREEENGRGNFPPRFSGLQFPNYSSELNVNALELDDSALYLCASSLDAGRAFFGQGTRLTVV.

V gene TRBV6-5 combines with J gene TRBJ1-5; D is undetermined. V lost 6 bases, J lost 1 base, and 10 bases lay in between. The length of the CDR3 is 14 residues. CDR1 is MNHEY, CDR2 SVGAGI, per germline. The CDR3 nucleotides read TGTGCCAGCAGCGCCGGGAGGAGCAATCAGCCCCAGCATTTT. The encoded protein is CASSAGRSNQPQHF.

J is TRBJ1-1 and V is TRBV28, with D perhaps TRBD1 (5 bases). Trimming left V 7 bases short and J 4 bases short, with 19 bases between. CDR1 and CDR2 from the germline V gene are MDHEN and SYDVKM. The CDR3 consists of 15 residues. CDR3 in amino acids: CASTPPGGRGTEAFF. In DNA, the CDR3 is TGTGCCAGCACCCCCCCCGGCGGGAGGGGCACTGAAGCTTTCTTT.

This clone appeared once. The chain employs TRBV12-3 or TRBV12-4 and TRBJ1-1; D unclear. V was shortened by 1 base and J by 6 bases, with 9 bases between the two germline ends. The length of the CDR3 is 13 residues. The CDR3 region is CASSLVGRSEAFF. The DNA of the CDR3 is TGTGCCAGCAGTTTAGTGGGCAGATCTGAAGCTTTCTTT.

This chain's CDR3 is CASSEDRQSIEAFF. The CDR3 DNA is TGTGCCAGTAGTGAAGACCGACAGTCCATCGAAGCTTTCTTT. The chain links TRBV19 to TRBJ1-1; D possibly corresponds to TRBD1 (5 bases). Germline V CDR1 and CDR2: LNHDA, SQIVND (reference sequence). The CDR3 length is 14 residues. V lost 5 bases, J lost 8 bases, and 18 bases lay in between.

CDR3 DNA sequence: TGTGCCAGTAGTAGAAGGACAGGGAACCACGAGCAGTACTTC. Translation: CASSRRTGNHEQYF. V usage is TRBV19 and J usage is TRBJ2-7; 8 nucleotides match TRBD1. The CDR3 loop spans 14 amino acids. Per germline, CDR1 LNHDA and CDR2 SQIVND (reference sequence). Losses at the gene ends were 4 bases for V and 5 bases for J; bases not matched to a gene: 7.

This chain joins TRBV6-5 and TRBJ2-7, with a tentative D call TRBD2 (6 bases). V was trimmed by 8 bases and J by 0 bases, leaving 11 bases between them. Looked up from germline, CDR1 is MNHEY and CDR2 is SVGAGI. The CDR3 spans 13 residues. The CDR3 loop reads CASSSAGSYEQYF. Written as DNA, the CDR3 is TGTGCCAGCTCTAGCGCCGGCTCCTACGAGCAGTACTTC.